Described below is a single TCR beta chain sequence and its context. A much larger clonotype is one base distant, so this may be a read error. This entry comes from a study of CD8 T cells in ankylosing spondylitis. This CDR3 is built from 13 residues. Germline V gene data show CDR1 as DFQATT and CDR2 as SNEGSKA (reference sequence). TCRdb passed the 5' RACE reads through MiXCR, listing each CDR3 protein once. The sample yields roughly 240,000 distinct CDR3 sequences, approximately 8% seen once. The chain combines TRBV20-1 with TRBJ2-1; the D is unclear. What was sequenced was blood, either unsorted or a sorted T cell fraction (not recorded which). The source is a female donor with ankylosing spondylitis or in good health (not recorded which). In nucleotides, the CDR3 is TGCAGTGCCCCCGAGCGCCTTGGCAATGAGCAGCTCTTC. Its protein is CSAPERLGNEQLF.